This entry lists 10 T cell receptor beta chains sequenced from one sample in a study of PD-1 blockade in classical Hodgkin lymphoma. Every patient was affected by relapse after autologous stem cell transplantation, while exposure to brentuximab vedotin was not uniform. Only in-frame clones appear in the TCRdb table, and some are missing; sequencing was by immunoSEQ multiplex PCR. The profile shows about 20,000 clones, more than 60% of them singletons. The material was peripheral blood mononuclear cells (PBMCs), obtained before the second cycle of nivolumab. The source is a human donor with classical Hodgkin lymphoma.

The chain carries TRBV7-2 and TRBJ1-5; the D gene is possibly TRBD1 (6 bases). Germline assignment: CDR1 SGHTA and CDR2 FQGNSA. The ends were cut back, 7 bases at V and 5 bases at J, with 15 bases in the middle. This CDR3 has 14 amino acids. CDR3 DNA: TGTGCCAGCACCAAGGAGGGGGGCGATCAGCCCCAGCATTTT. This gives the protein CASTKEGGDQPQHF.

V and J are TRBV27 and TRBJ2-1; 11 bases map to TRBD2. Germline values: CDR1 MNHEY, CDR2 SMNVEV (reference sequence). The trim removed 3 bases at V and 3 bases at J, leaving 7 bases unmatched. This CDR3 spans 17 amino acids. The CDR3 loop reads CASSFRGLAGGYNEQFF. CDR3 sequence (DNA): TGTGCCAGCAGTTTCAGAGGGCTAGCGGGAGGCTACAATGAGCAGTTCTTC.

The V call is TRBV6-1, the J call TRBJ1-5, with unresolved D. The germline V gene encodes CDR1 MNHNS and CDR2 SASEGT. The CDR3 length is 13 residues. The V gene lost 1 base and the J gene lost 1 base, with 2 bases spanning the gap. CDR3 DNA sequence: TGTGCCAGCAGTGAAGTCAGCAATCAGCCCCAGCATTTT. It encodes CASSEVSNQPQHF.

The V gene is TRBV5-1, the J gene TRBJ2-2, with no clear D. With 0 bases removed from V and 7 bases from J, the gap between germline ends came to 7 bases. CDR3 length equals 13 residues. Germline-derived CDR1 and CDR2 are SGHRS and YFSETQ. The CDR3 region is CASSLVRGGELFF. DNA of the CDR3: TGCGCCAGCAGCTTGGTACGTGGCGGGGAGCTGTTTTTT.

This sequence joins TRBV2 and TRBJ2-7, with TRBD2 matching 8 bases. From germline, CDR1 is SNHLY and CDR2 FYNNEI. This CDR3 has 13 amino acids. Unmatched junction bases numbered 13, after V lost 11 bases and J lost 7 bases. CDR3 bases: TGTGCCTCCCTCCCGGGAGGGTACAAGGAGCAGTACTTC. Translated, it gives CASLPGGYKEQYF.

The CDR3 loop reads CASRGTSGYNEQFF. CDR3 sequence (DNA): TGTGCCAGCAGGGGGACTAGCGGATACAATGAGCAGTTCTTC. The chain is built from TRBV2 and TRBJ2-1; 11 nucleotides agree with TRBD2. J was trimmed by 4 bases and V by 6 bases; bases with no gene match: 2. This CDR3 region has 14 residues. Germline loops: CDR1 SNHLY, CDR2 FYNNEI.

V and J are TRBV9 and TRBJ1-2; D gene unclear. Germline V gene data show CDR1 as SGDLS and CDR2 as YYNGEE. V lost 3 bases and J lost 4, with 16 bases in between. The CDR3 runs to 15 residues. Written as DNA, the CDR3 is TGTGCCAGCAGCGGACACAAGGTTCTCCGCTATGGCTACACCTTC. It specifies CASSGHKVLRYGYTF. The complete variable domain, with remaining parts taken from reference TRBV9 and TRBJ1-2, reads DSGVTQTPKHLITATGQRVTLRCSPRSGDLSVYWYQQSLDQGLQFLIQYYNGEERAKGNILERFSAQQFPDLHSELNLSSLELGDSALYFCASSGHKVLRYGYTFGSGTRLTVV.

The chain employs TRBV6-1 and TRBJ1-5; D gene ambiguous. Trimming took 1 base from V and 8 from J, leaving 15 bases between them. The CDR3 totals 15 residues. The germline CDR1 and CDR2 sequences are MNHNS and SASEGT. This chain's CDR3 is CASSEGAFGMKPQHF. For the CDR3, the DNA is TGTGCCAGCAGTGAAGGAGCCTTCGGGATGAAGCCCCAGCATTTT.

The gene calls are TRBV5-4 and TRBJ2-1; D is undetermined. The CDR3 is 15 residues long. The germline V and J ends were trimmed by 1 base and 0 bases, with 8 bases remaining between them. Germline V gene data show CDR1 as SGHNT and CDR2 as YYREEE (reference sequence). CDR3 DNA sequence: TGTGCCAGCAGCTTGCAGATACTCTCCTACAATGAGCAGTTCTTC. This codes for CASSLQILSYNEQFF.

The J gene is TRBJ1-1, the V gene TRBV23-1; D remains unclear. TRBV23-1 qualifies as an ORF whose function is uncertain. V lost 8 bases to trimming and J lost 3 bases, with 10 bases between them. This CDR3 comprises 12 residues. The CDR3 bases are TGCGCCAGCCTTGGTGAGGACACTGAAGCTTTCTTT. This encodes CASLGEDTEAFF.